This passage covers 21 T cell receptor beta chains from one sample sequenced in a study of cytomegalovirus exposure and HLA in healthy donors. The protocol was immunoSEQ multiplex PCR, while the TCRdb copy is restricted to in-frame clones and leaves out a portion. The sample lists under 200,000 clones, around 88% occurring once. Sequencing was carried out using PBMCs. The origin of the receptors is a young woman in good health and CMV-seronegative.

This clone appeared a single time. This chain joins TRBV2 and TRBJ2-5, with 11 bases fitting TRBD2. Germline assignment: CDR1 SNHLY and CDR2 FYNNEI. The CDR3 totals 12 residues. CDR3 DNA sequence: TGTGGTAGCGGGAGGGCCGGGGAGACCCAGTACTTC. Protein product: CGSGRAGETQYF.

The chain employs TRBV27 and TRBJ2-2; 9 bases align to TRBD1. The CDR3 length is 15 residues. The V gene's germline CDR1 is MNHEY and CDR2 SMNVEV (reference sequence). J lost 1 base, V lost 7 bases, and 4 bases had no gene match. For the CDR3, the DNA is TGTGCCAGCACTCAGGGACAGGGGAACACCGGGGAGCTGTTTTTT. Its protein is CASTQGQGNTGELFF.

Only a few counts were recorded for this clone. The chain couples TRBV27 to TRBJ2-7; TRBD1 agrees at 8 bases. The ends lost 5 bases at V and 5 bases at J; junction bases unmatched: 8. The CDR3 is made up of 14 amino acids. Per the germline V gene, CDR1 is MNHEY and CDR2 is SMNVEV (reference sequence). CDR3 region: CASSPGTGWDEQYF. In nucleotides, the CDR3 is TGTGCCAGCAGTCCCGGGACAGGATGGGACGAGCAGTACTTC.

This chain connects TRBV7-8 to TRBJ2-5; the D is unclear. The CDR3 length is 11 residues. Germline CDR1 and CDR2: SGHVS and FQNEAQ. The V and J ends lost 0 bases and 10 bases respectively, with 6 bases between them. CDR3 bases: TGTGCCAGCAGCTTAGCTAGTATCCAGTACTTC. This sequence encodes CASSLASIQYF. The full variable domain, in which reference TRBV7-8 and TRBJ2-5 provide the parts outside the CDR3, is GAGVSQSPRYKVAKRGQDVALRCDPISGHVSLFWYQQALGQGPEFLTYFQNEAQLDKSGLPSDRFFAERPEGSVSTLKIQRTQQEDSAVYLCASSLASIQYFGPGTRLLVL.

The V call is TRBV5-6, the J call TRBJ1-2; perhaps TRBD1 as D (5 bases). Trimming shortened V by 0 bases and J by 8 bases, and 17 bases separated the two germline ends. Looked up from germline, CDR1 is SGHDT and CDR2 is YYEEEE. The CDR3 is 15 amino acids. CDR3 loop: CASSLALQAGDGYTF. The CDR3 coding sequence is TGTGCCAGCAGCTTGGCCTTACAGGCCGGCGACGGCTACACCTTC.

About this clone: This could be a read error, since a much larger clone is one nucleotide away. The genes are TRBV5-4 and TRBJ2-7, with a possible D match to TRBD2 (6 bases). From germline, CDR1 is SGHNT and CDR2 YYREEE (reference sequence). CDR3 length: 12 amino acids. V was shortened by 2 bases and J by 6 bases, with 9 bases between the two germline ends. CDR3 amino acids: CASSLVGGEQYF. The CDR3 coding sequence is TGTGCCAGCAGCTTAGTGGGGGGCGAGCAGTACTTC.

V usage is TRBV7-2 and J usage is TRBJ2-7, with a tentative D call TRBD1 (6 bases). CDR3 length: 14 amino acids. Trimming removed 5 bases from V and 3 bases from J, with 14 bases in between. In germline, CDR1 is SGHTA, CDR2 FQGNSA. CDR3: CASSTRTEYYEQYF. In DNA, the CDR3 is TGTGCCAGCAGCACCCGGACAGAGTACTACGAGCAGTACTTC.

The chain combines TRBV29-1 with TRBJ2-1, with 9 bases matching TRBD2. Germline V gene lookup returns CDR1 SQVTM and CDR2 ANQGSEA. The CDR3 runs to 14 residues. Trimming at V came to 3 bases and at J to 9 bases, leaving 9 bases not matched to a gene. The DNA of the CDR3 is TGCAGCGTTGACGGTTTAGCGGGAGATCGTGAGCAGTTCTTC. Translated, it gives CSVDGLAGDREQFF.

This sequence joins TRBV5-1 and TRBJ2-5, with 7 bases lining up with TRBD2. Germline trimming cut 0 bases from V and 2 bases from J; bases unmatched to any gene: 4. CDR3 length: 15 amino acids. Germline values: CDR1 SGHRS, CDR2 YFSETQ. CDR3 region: CASSLGGGGQETQYF. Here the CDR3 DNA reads TGCGCCAGCAGCTTGGGCGGGGGAGGACAAGAGACCCAGTACTTC.

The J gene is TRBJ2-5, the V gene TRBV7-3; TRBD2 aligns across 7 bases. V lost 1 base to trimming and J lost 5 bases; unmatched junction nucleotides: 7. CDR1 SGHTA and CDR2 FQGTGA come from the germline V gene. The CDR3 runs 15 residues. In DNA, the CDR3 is TGTGCCAGCAGCTTAAGGGGCGGGGGAATGGAGACCCAGTACTTC. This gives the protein CASSLRGGGMETQYF.

The chain's CDR3 is CASITGQGVFYQPQHF. CDR3 DNA sequence: TGTGCCAGCATTACAGGACAGGGGGTATTCTATCAGCCCCAGCATTTT. The chain uses TRBV6-4 and TRBJ1-5; 10 bases agree with TRBD1. Germline V gene data show CDR1 as MRHNA and CDR2 as SNTAGT. The CDR3 is 16 amino acids. V was clipped by 7 bases and J by 5 bases; unmatched bases: 11.

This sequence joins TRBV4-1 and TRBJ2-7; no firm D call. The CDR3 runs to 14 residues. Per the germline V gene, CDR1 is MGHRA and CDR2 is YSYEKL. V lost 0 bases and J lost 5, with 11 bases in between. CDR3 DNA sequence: TGCGCCAGCAGCCAAGATCAGACAAGCAACGAGCAGTACTTC. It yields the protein CASSQDQTSNEQYF.

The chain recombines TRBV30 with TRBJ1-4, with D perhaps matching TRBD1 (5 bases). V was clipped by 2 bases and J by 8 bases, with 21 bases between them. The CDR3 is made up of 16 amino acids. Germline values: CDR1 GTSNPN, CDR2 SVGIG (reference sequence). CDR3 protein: CAWSPAGGTAIEKLFF. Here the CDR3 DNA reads TGTGCCTGGAGTCCCGCGGGGGGGACCGCGATCGAAAAACTGTTTTTT.

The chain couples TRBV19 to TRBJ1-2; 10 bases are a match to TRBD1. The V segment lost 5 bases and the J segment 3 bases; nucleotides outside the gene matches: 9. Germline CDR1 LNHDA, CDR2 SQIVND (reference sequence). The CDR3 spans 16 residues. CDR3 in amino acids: CASSLHPGQGYYGYTF. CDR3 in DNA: TGTGCCAGTAGTCTTCATCCGGGACAGGGGTACTATGGCTACACCTTC.

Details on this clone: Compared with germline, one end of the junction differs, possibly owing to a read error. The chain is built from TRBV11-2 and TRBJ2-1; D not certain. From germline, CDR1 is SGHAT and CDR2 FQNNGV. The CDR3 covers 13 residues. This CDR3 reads CASSLDGYNEQFF. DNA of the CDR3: TGTGCCAGCAGCCTAGACGGGTACAATGAGCAGTTCTTC.

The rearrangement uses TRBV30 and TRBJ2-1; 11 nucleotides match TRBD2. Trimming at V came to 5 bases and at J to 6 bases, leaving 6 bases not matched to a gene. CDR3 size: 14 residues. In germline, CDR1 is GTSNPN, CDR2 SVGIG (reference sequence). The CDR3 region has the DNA TGTGCCTGGGTTAGCGGGGGGGTAGGCAATGAGCAGTTCTTC. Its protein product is CAWVSGGVGNEQFF.

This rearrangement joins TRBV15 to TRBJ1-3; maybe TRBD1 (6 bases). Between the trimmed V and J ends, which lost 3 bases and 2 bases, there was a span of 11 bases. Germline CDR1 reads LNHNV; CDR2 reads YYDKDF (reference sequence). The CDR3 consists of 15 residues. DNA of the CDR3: TGTGCCACCAGCAGGGACCCAGGGGCTGGAAACACCATATATTTT. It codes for CATSRDPGAGNTIYF.

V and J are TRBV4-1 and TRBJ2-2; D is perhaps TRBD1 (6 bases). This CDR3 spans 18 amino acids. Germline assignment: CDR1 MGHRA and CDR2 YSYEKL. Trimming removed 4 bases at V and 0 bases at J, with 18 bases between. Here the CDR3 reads CASSPMIRDNSNTGELFF. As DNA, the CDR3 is TGCGCCAGCAGCCCAATGATCCGGGACAACTCGAACACCGGGGAGCTGTTTTTT.

CDR3 DNA: TGTGCCAGCAGCTGGGGACAGGGACCTAATGAAAAACTGTTTTTT. This sequence encodes CASSWGQGPNEKLFF. This chain links TRBV7-8 with TRBJ1-4; 9 nucleotides align to TRBD1. The germline V gene has CDR1 SGHVS and CDR2 FQNEAQ. With V trimmed by 4 bases and J by 3 bases, 3 bases remained unmatched. The CDR3 loop spans 15 amino acids.

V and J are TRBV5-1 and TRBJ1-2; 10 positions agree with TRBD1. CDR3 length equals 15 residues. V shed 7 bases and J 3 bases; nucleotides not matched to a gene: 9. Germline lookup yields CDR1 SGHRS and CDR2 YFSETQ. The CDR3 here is CASATGTGVYYGYTF. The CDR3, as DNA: TGCGCCAGCGCAACCGGGACAGGGGTGTACTATGGCTACACCTTC.

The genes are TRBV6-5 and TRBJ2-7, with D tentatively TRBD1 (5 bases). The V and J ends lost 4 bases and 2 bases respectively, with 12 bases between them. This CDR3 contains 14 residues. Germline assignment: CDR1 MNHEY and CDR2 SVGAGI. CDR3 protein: CASSSTGSTYEQYF. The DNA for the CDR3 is TGTGCCAGCAGTTCTACAGGCTCTACCTACGAGCAGTACTTC.